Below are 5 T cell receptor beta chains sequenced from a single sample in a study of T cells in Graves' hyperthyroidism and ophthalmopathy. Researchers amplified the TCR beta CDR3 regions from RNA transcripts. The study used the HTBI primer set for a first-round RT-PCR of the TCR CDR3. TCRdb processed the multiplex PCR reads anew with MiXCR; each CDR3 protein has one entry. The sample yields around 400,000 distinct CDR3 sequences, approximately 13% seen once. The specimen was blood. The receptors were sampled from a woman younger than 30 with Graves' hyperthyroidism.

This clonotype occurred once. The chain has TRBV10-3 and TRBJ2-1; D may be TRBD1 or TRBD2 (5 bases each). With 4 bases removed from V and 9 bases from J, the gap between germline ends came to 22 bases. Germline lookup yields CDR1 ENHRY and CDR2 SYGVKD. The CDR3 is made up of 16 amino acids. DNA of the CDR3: TGTGCCATCAGTGCAACAGGCCTTGAGTTTGGGGGTGAGCAGTTCTTC. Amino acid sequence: CAISATGLEFGGEQFF.

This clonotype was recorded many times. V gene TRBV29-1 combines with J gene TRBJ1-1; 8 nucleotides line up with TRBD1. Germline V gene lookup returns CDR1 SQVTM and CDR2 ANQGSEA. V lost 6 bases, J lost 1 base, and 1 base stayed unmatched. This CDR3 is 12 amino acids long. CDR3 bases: TGCAGCGTGACAGGGGCGAACACTGAAGCTTTCTTT. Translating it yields CSVTGANTEAFF.

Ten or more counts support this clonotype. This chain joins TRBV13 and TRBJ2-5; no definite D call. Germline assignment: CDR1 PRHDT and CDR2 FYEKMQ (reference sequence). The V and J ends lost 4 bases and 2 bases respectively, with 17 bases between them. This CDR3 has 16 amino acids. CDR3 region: CASSSRSKTSQETQYF. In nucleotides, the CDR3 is TGTGCCAGCAGCTCAAGATCAAAAACATCACAAGAGACCCAGTACTTC. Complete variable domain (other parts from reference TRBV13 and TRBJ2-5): AAGVIQSPRHLIKEKRETATLKCYPIPRHDTVYWYQQGPGQDPQFLISFYEKMQSDKGSIPDRFSAQQFSDYHSELNMSSLELGDSALYFCASSSRSKTSQETQYFGPGTRLLVL.

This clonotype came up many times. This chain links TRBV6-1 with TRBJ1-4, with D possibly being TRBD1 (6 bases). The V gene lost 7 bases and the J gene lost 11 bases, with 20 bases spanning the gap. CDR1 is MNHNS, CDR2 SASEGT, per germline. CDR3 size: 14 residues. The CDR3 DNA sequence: TGTGCCAGCATCCCCGGGACATCGAGTGGGAAACTGTTTTTT. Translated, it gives CASIPGTSSGKLFF.

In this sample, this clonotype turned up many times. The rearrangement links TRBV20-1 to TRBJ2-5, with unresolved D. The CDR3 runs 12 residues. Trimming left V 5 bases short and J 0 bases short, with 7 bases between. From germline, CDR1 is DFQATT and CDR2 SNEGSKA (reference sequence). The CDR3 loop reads CSAETNQETQYF. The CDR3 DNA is TGCAGTGCTGAGACAAACCAAGAGACCCAGTACTTC.